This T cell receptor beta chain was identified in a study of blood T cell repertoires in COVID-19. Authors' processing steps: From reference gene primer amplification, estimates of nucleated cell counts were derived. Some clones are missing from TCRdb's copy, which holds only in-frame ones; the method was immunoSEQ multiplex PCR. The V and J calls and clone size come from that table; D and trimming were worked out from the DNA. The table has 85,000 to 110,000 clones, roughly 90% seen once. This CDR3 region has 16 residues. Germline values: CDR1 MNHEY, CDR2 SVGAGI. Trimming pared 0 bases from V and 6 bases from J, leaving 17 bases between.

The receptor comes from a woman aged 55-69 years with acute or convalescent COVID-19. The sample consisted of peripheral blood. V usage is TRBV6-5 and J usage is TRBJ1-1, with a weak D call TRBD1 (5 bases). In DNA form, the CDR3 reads TGTGCCAGCAGTTACTCGCTCGGTTTAGGGGCGGCTGAAGCTTTCTTT. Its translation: CASSYSLGLGAAEAFF.